Listed here are 14 T cell receptor beta chains from one sample, sequenced in a study of shared clonotypes between healthy human individuals. The repertoire was sequenced with immunoSEQ multiplex PCR; TCRdb's copy has only in-frame clones and lacks some. The repertoire holds some 200,000 clones, with 65% to 70% as singletons. Material for sequencing was memory CD4+ T cells sorted from blood. Subset indicated: CD45RA-negative fraction. The receptors come from a man aged 25 to 40 in good health.

This chain uses TRBV5-1 with TRBJ1-3; D is unclear. This CDR3 has 15 residues. CDR1 and CDR2 from the germline V gene are SGHRS and YFSETQ. V lost 4 bases, J lost 1 base, and 12 bases lay in between. In DNA form, the CDR3 reads TGCGCCAGCAGCAATCCCGCGGGGTCTGGAAACACCATATATTTT. Its protein product is CASSNPAGSGNTIYF.

The chain carries TRBV5-1 and TRBJ1-4; D uncertain. The CDR3 covers 17 residues. The ends were cut back, 0 bases at V and 4 bases at J, with 16 bases in the middle. Germline values: CDR1 SGHRS, CDR2 YFSETQ. The CDR3 DNA reads as TGCGCCAGCAGCTTGGGACGAGAGGAGGGCCATAATGAAAAACTGTTTTTT. It translates to CASSLGREEGHNEKLFF.

This chain connects TRBV7-6 to TRBJ2-7; weak D call: TRBD2 (5 bases). Germline CDR1 is SGHVS and CDR2 is FNYEAQ. Trimming cost V 9 bases and J 4 bases, with 22 bases left between them. This CDR3 comprises 15 residues. CDR3 protein: CARSLGSVDRYEQYF. The CDR3, as DNA: TGTGCCAGGAGCCTGGGTAGCGTCGACCGATACGAGCAGTACTTC.

The chain employs TRBV19 and TRBJ1-4, with D possibly TRBD1 on 5 matching bases. This CDR3 has 13 amino acids. The germline V gene encodes CDR1 LNHDA and CDR2 SQIVND (reference sequence). V lost 10 bases, J lost 8 bases, and 17 bases lay in between. The CDR3 here is CATGTVRGEKLFF. CDR3 DNA sequence: TGTGCCACCGGGACGGTGCGAGGCGAAAAACTGTTTTTT.

The chain joins TRBV18 to TRBJ1-1; D remains unclear. Per the germline V gene, CDR1 is KGHSH and CDR2 is LQKENI. This CDR3 region has 19 residues. The V end was cut by 0 bases, the J end by 4 bases, with 24 bases between. The CDR3 loop is CASSPPTAWAQSRSTEAFF. The CDR3 nucleotides read TGTGCCAGCTCACCACCAACGGCGTGGGCCCAGTCAAGGAGCACTGAAGCTTTCTTT.

This clone appeared a few times. The chain combines TRBV5-5 with TRBJ2-1; TRBD2 might be the D (5 bases). V was shortened by 0 bases and J by 9 bases, with 13 bases between the two germline ends. The CDR3 runs to 14 residues. CDR1 and CDR2 from the germline V gene are SGHKS and YYEKEE (reference sequence). The CDR3 loop reads CASSLGLGTSEQFF. The CDR3 DNA reads TGTGCCAGCAGCTTGGGCCTGGGCACTAGTGAGCAGTTCTTC.

The rearrangement joins TRBV15 to TRBJ1-2; D unresolved. Germline V gene data show CDR1 as LNHNV and CDR2 as YYDKDF (reference sequence). Trimming cost V 0 bases and J 6 bases, with 11 bases left between them. This CDR3 is 14 amino acids long. This CDR3 reads CATSRDGRPDGYTF. The DNA for the CDR3 is TGTGCCACCAGCAGAGATGGGCGGCCTGATGGCTACACCTTC.

The chain carries TRBV5-5 and TRBJ1-1, with D perhaps TRBD1 (6 bases). This CDR3 has 14 amino acids. The V and J ends lost 6 bases and 2 bases respectively, with 14 bases between them. Germline V gene data show CDR1 as SGHKS and CDR2 as YYEKEE (reference sequence). CDR3 sequence: CASTRTGTNTEAFF. CDR3 bases: TGTGCCAGCACCCGAACAGGGACTAACACTGAAGCTTTCTTT.

J is TRBJ2-7 and V is TRBV27, with 11 positions matching TRBD2. With 9 bases clipped from V and 3 bases from J, the junction kept 7 bases outside the gene matches. Germline V gene sequence: CDR1 MNHEY, CDR2 SMNVEV (reference sequence). The CDR3 sequence is 14 residues long. The CDR3 loop reads CASRDLAGGYEQYF. The CDR3 DNA follows: TGTGCCAGTCGTGATCTAGCGGGAGGCTACGAGCAGTACTTC.

J is TRBJ1-3 and V is TRBV7-9, with D unclear. Trimming left V 6 bases short and J 2 bases short, with 8 bases between. CDR3 length equals 13 residues. From germline, CDR1 is SEHNR and CDR2 FQNEAQ (reference sequence). DNA for the CDR3: TGTGCCAGCAGGATGGTTACTGGAAACACCATATATTTT. Amino acid sequence: CASRMVTGNTIYF.

This rearrangement joins TRBV27 to TRBJ1-4; D might be TRBD1 (5 bases). The CDR3 has 17 amino acids. The V and J ends lost 8 bases and 8 bases respectively, with 27 bases between them. Germline CDR1 and CDR2: MNHEY and SMNVEV (reference sequence). The CDR3 here is CASGSRGAAGFLEKLFF. The DNA of the CDR3 is TGTGCCAGCGGGTCAAGAGGGGCAGCGGGATTCTTAGAAAAACTGTTTTTT.

The chain is built from TRBV4-3 and TRBJ2-5, with 8 bases identical to TRBD2. Germline CDR1 reads LGHNA; CDR2 reads YSLEER. Trimming at V came to 0 bases and at J to 5 bases, leaving 11 bases not matched to a gene. CDR3 length: 17 amino acids. CDR3 residues: CASSQEASGRGGETQYF. DNA of the CDR3: TGCGCCAGCAGCCAAGAGGCGAGCGGGAGAGGGGGGGAGACCCAGTACTTC.

The V call is TRBV5-1, the J call TRBJ2-1; 9 bases line up with TRBD2. The length of the CDR3 is 15 residues. The germline V gene encodes CDR1 SGHRS and CDR2 YFSETQ. The ends lost 5 bases at V and 5 bases at J; junction bases unmatched: 8. In DNA, the CDR3 is TGCGCCAGCAGTCCGGGGACTAGCAGAGACAATGAGCAGTTCTTC. It translates to CASSPGTSRDNEQFF.

The chain carries TRBV7-7 and TRBJ1-2, with D possibly TRBD1 on 6 matching bases. The CDR3 has 14 amino acids. Trimming left V 11 bases short and J 3 bases short, with 19 bases between. Germline lookup yields CDR1 SSHAT and CDR2 FNYEAQ (reference sequence). CDR3 in amino acids: CAVGGTSGDYGYTF. CDR3 DNA: TGTGCCGTAGGGGGGACTTCGGGCGACTATGGCTACACCTTC. The full variable domain, completed using reference TRBV7-7 and TRBJ1-2, is GAGVSQSPRYKVTKRGQDVTLRCDPISSHATLYWYQQALGQGPEFLTYFNYEAQPDKSGLPSDRFSAERPEGSISTLTIQRTEQRDSAMYRCAVGGTSGDYGYTFGSGTRLTVV.